The 22 T cell receptor beta chains below all came from one sample that was sequenced in a study of blood T cells in healthy people across ages. It was with a sample-barcoded 5' primer and a J-beta primer mix that a second PCR of roughly 7 to 12 cycles was run. TCRdb re-derived calls from the 5' RACE reads in MiXCR, one entry per CDR3 protein. The sample consists of 1.6 million or so distinct CDR3 sequences, roughly a third of them appearing once. Sequences were obtained from blood. All receptors come from a woman aged 25 to 39 in good health.

This clonotype has a count of ten or more. The chain couples TRBV3-1 to TRBJ2-5; 8 positions agree with TRBD2. This CDR3 is 15 amino acids long. Germline V gene data show CDR1 as LGHDT and CDR2 as YNNKEL (reference sequence). The J segment lost 3 bases and the V segment lost 3 bases, leaving 6 bases of the junction unmatched. CDR3 DNA: TGTGCCAGCAGCCATCCCGGGGGGGCCGAAGAGACCCAGTACTTC. Translated, it gives CASSHPGGAEETQYF.

V is TRBV29-1 and J is TRBJ2-3, with a tentative D call TRBD1 (7 bases). Trimming cost V 6 bases and J 0 bases, with 16 bases left between them. The CDR3 covers 15 residues. Germline CDR1 reads SQVTM; CDR2 reads ANQGSEA. The CDR3 nucleotides read TGCAGCGTAAATGGCGGGACAGTAAGCACAGATACGCAGTATTTT. This encodes CSVNGGTVSTDTQYF.

The V call is TRBV7-2, the J call TRBJ1-2; D is undetermined. Germline V gene lookup returns CDR1 SGHTA and CDR2 FQGNSA. CDR3 length: 13 amino acids. V lost 4 bases and J 5 bases, leaving 11 bases between the germline ends. The CDR3 spells CTSSSGHDYGYTF. The CDR3, as DNA: TGTACCAGCAGCTCCGGGCATGATTATGGCTACACCTTC. Full variable domain (missing parts from reference TRBV7-2 and TRBJ1-2): GAGVSQSPSNKVTEKGKDVELRCDPISGHTALYWYRQSLGQGLEFLIYFQGNSAPDKSGLPSDRFSAERTGGSVSTLTIQRTQQEDSAVYLCTSSSGHDYGYTFGSGTRLTVV.

There are a few counts of this clonotype. The chain employs TRBV18 and TRBJ1-1, with D tentatively TRBD1 (5 bases). This CDR3 contains 14 residues. Germline V gene data show CDR1 as KGHSH and CDR2 as LQKENI. V lost 6 bases to trimming and J lost 2 bases, with 13 bases between them. CDR3: CASSITGGNTEAFF. In nucleotides, the CDR3 is TGTGCCAGCTCCATCACCGGGGGTAACACTGAAGCTTTCTTT.

The V call is TRBV27, the J call TRBJ1-6; D unresolved. Trimming pared 2 bases from V and 10 bases from J, leaving 12 bases between. Per germline, CDR1 MNHEY and CDR2 SMNVEV (reference sequence). This CDR3 is built from 14 residues. CDR3 DNA sequence: TGTGCCAGCAGTTTACACGGACGAGAGTCACCCCTCCACTTT. Translation: CASSLHGRESPLHF.

The table lists this clonotype with a few counts. A read error may produce the germline difference seen at one junction end. The chain recombines TRBV4-1 with TRBJ2-6, with 7 bases matching TRBD1. CDR1 is MGHRA and CDR2 is YSYEKL in the germline V gene. The CDR3 spans 18 residues. In DNA form, the CDR3 reads TGCGCCAGCAGCCAACACCGGGACAGACTCTCTGGGGCCGACGTCCTGACTTTC. This sequence encodes CASSQHRDRLSGADVLTF.

The CDR3 protein is CASSTRTGATDTQYF. The DNA of the CDR3 is TGTGCCAGCAGTACCCGGACAGGGGCGACAGATACGCAGTATTTT. This chain links TRBV28 with TRBJ2-3, with 9 bases aligning to TRBD1. V dropped 5 bases and J dropped 3; count of bases not matched to a gene: 6. Germline values: CDR1 MDHEN, CDR2 SYDVKM. This CDR3 is built from 15 residues.

Comments on this clonotype: A read error may explain this, as a much larger clone is one base away. The chain combines TRBV29-1 with TRBJ2-7; the D call may be TRBD1 or TRBD2 (5 bases each). The CDR3 has 12 amino acids. The germline CDR1 and CDR2 sequences are SQVTM and ANQGSEA. Deletions cut 5 bases from V and 1 base from J, with 9 bases between. CDR3 bases: TGCAGCGTTCGGGACGATTCCTACGAGCAGTACTTC. It is translated as CSVRDDSYEQYF.

This clonotype came up a few times. The chain carries TRBV7-3 and TRBJ2-1; D not resolved. Germline-derived CDR1 and CDR2 are SGHTA and FQGTGA. V was pared by 2 bases and J by 5 bases, with 7 bases between. The CDR3 has 13 amino acids. CDR3 DNA: TGTGCCAGCAGCTTATCCCAGAACAATGAGCAGTTCTTC. This translates into CASSLSQNNEQFF. The full variable domain, completed using reference TRBV7-3 and TRBJ2-1, is GAGVSQTPSNKVTEKGKYVELRCDPISGHTALYWYRQSLGQGPEFLIYFQGTGAADDSGLPNDRFFAVRPEGSVSTLKIQRTERGDSAVYLCASSLSQNNEQFFGPGTRLTVL.

This clonotype was recorded a few times. The CDR3 coding sequence is TGTGCCATCAAATACAGGGATGACACTGAAGCTTTCTTT. As protein: CAIKYRDDTEAFF. This rearrangement joins TRBV10-3 to TRBJ1-1, with D possibly TRBD1 on 6 matching bases. This CDR3 comprises 13 residues. V was shortened by 7 bases and J by 3 bases, with 12 bases between the two germline ends. CDR1 and CDR2 from the germline V gene are ENHRY and SYGVKD.

The V call is TRBV6-2 or TRBV6-3, the J call TRBJ1-2; D gene ambiguous. V gave up 7 bases and J gave up 0 bases, with 12 bases separating them. This CDR3 has 14 residues. Germline-derived CDR1 and CDR2 are MNHEY and SVGEGT. The CDR3 sequence is CASIEFGANYGYTF. In nucleotides, the CDR3 is TGTGCCAGCATCGAGTTCGGGGCTAACTATGGCTACACCTTC.

This clonotype was counted only a few times. The V call is TRBV5-1, the J call TRBJ2-1, with 8 bases aligning to TRBD1. Germline CDR1 is SGHRS and CDR2 is YFSETQ. V was clipped by 0 bases and J by 3 bases; unmatched bases: 8. The CDR3 consists of 17 residues. The CDR3 here is CASSLEGATGVYNEQFF. The DNA of the CDR3 is TGCGCCAGCAGCTTGGAGGGTGCGACAGGGGTCTACAATGAGCAGTTCTTC.

The chain recombines TRBV15 with TRBJ2-3, with a possible D match to TRBD1 (6 bases). The V gene's germline CDR1 is LNHNV and CDR2 YYDKDF (reference sequence). This CDR3 has 16 amino acids. V was trimmed by 0 bases and J by 2 bases, leaving 12 bases between them. CDR3 in amino acids: CATSRDNRGYTDTQYF. The CDR3 coding sequence is TGTGCCACCAGCAGAGATAATAGGGGGTACACAGATACGCAGTATTTT.

CDR3 nucleotides: TGCGCCAGCAGCCTACTAGCCCAGAAAGGAGATACGCAGTATTTT. Encoded protein: CASSLLAQKGDTQYF. This chain links TRBV5-1 with TRBJ2-3; D might be TRBD2 (6 bases). Germline V lookup: CDR1 SGHRS, CDR2 YFSETQ. The CDR3 covers 15 residues. The V end was cut by 4 bases, the J end by 5 bases, with 17 bases between.

This clonotype has only a few counts. The J gene is TRBJ2-3, the V gene TRBV13, with 12 bases identical to TRBD2. After removal of 4 bases from V and 4 bases from J, the junction contained 6 bases not matched to a gene. This CDR3 spans 16 amino acids. The germline gives CDR1 PRHDT, CDR2 FYEKMQ (reference sequence). CDR3 coding DNA: TGTGCCAGCAGCTCTACTAGCGGGGGGCCATCAGATACGCAGTATTTT. Amino acid sequence: CASSSTSGGPSDTQYF.

This clonotype has at least ten counts. CDR3 sequence: CSASGTVGYTF. In DNA, the CDR3 is TGCAGTGCAAGTGGGACAGTCGGCTACACCTTC. This chain joins TRBV20-1 and TRBJ1-2; TRBD1 matches at 7 bases. From germline, CDR1 is DFQATT and CDR2 SNEGSKA (reference sequence). The CDR3 spans 11 residues. The ends lost 6 bases at V and 8 bases at J; junction bases unmatched: 6.

This clonotype was seen more than once but under ten times. V and J are TRBV4-2 and TRBJ1-2; 11 bases align to TRBD1. With V trimmed by 4 bases and J by 8 bases, 12 bases remained unmatched. The CDR3 runs 16 residues. Germline V gene lookup returns CDR1 LGHNA and CDR2 YNFKEQ. Here the CDR3 reads CASSPHYGTGGDGYTF. For the CDR3, the DNA is TGTGCCAGCAGCCCCCACTACGGGACAGGGGGTGACGGCTACACCTTC.

The V gene is TRBV20-1, the J gene TRBJ2-2; D is unresolved. The CDR3 has 12 amino acids. Germline V gene lookup returns CDR1 DFQATT and CDR2 SNEGSKA (reference sequence). CDR3 sequence (DNA): TGCAACGTTAACGCGAACACCGGGGAGCTGTTTTTT. Its translation: CNVNANTGELFF.

J is TRBJ2-3 and V is TRBV6-1; TRBD2 aligns across 11 bases. The CDR3 is made up of 17 amino acids. Germline-derived CDR1 and CDR2 are MNHNS and SASEGT. The ends lost 3 bases at V and 3 bases at J; junction bases unmatched: 8. Here the CDR3 reads CASSDILAGGSTDTQYF. The CDR3 DNA reads as TGTGCCAGCAGTGATATCTTAGCGGGGGGGAGTACAGATACGCAGTATTTT.

A few counts support this clonotype. The J gene is TRBJ2-5, the V gene TRBV7-9; D tentatively reads TRBD1 or TRBD2 (5 bases each). Trimming took 2 bases from V and 4 from J, leaving 11 bases between them. This CDR3 is 14 amino acids long. Germline values: CDR1 SEHNR, CDR2 FQNEAQ (reference sequence). The CDR3 coding sequence is TGTGCCAGCAGCTTAACTAGGGGTTTAGAGACCCAGTACTTC. The encoded protein is CASSLTRGLETQYF.

In regard to this clonotype: Relative to the germline gene, one junction end is altered; a read error may explain this. The CDR3 region is CASSTGTGVQPQHF. DNA for the CDR3: TGCGCCAGCAGTACCGGGACAGGGGTTCAGCCCCAGCATTTT. The chain has TRBV28 and TRBJ1-5, with 10 bases fitting TRBD1. CDR3 length: 14 amino acids. Per germline, CDR1 MDHEN and CDR2 SYDVKM.

A few counts support this clonotype. This rearrangement joins TRBV15 to TRBJ1-2; the D gene is possibly TRBD1 (5 bases). Germline V gives CDR1 LNHNV, CDR2 YYDKDF (reference sequence). V lost 0 bases and J 10 bases, leaving 15 bases between the germline ends. This CDR3 has 14 amino acids. The CDR3 region is CATSRERGINDYTF. The CDR3 region has the DNA TGTGCCACCAGCAGAGAAAGGGGAATCAATGACTACACCTTC.